These 15 T cell receptor beta chains came from one sample sequenced in a study of T cell repertoires in ileal Crohn's disease. As for time point: neoterminal ileum biopsy at postoperative endoscopy, about 6 months after surgery. Generated by immunoSEQ multiplex PCR, the TCRdb table keeps only in-frame clones and is missing some. The sample consists of 13,000 or so clones, around 80% of them appearing once. Material for sequencing was ileal tissue. The receptors shown here come from an adult with Crohn's disease.

This chain joins TRBV11-2 and TRBJ2-3; 9 bases fit TRBD1. Germline V lookup: CDR1 SGHAT, CDR2 FQNNGV. The CDR3 spans 16 residues. Trimming cost V 2 bases and J 4 bases; bases outside gene matches: 7. CDR3: CASSLSRDRASDTQYF. DNA for the CDR3: TGTGCCAGCAGCTTATCCCGGGACAGGGCCTCAGATACGCAGTATTTT.

About this clone itself: The junction departs from the called germline gene at one end, perhaps through a read error. The chain joins TRBV5-1 to TRBJ1-5; 8 bases are a match to TRBD1. This CDR3 has 17 amino acids. Germline assignment: CDR1 SGHRS and CDR2 YFSETQ. This CDR3 reads CAGSLGLPGTGNQPQHF. The CDR3 region has the DNA TGCGCCGGCAGCTTGGGACTTCCCGGGACAGGTAATCAGCCCCAGCATTTT.

J is TRBJ2-3 and V is TRBV11-2; weak D call: TRBD2 (7 bases). This CDR3 has 17 amino acids. CDR1 is SGHAT, CDR2 FQNNGV, per germline. V dropped 5 bases and J dropped 3 bases, with 21 bases sitting between them. The CDR3 DNA reads TGTGCCAGCAGCCAGACCGGGAGGCCGAGGGGGACAGATACGCAGTATTTT. Encoded protein: CASSQTGRPRGTDTQYF.

The J gene is TRBJ2-1, the V gene TRBV10-1; the match to TRBD2 covers 7 bases. Germline V CDR1 and CDR2: WNHNN, SYGVQD (reference sequence). The CDR3 sequence is 15 residues long. After removal of 5 bases from V and 4 bases from J, the junction contained 8 bases not matched to a gene. The CDR3, as DNA: TGCGCCAGCAGTCCGGTCGGGACTAATTACAATGAGCAGTTCTTC. This codes for CASSPVGTNYNEQFF.

V usage is TRBV9 and J usage is TRBJ1-4; 7 bases match TRBD1. The CDR3 has 15 residues. Trimming at V came to 4 bases and at J to 0 bases, leaving 3 bases not matched to a gene. Germline CDR1 is SGDLS and CDR2 is YYNGEE. The CDR3 spells CASSPQGSTNEKLFF. CDR3 sequence (DNA): TGTGCCAGCAGCCCACAGGGGTCAACTAATGAAAAACTGTTTTTT. Filled out from reference TRBV9 and TRBJ1-4, the complete variable domain reads DSGVTQTPKHLITATGQRVTLRCSPRSGDLSVYWYQQSLDQGLQFLIQYYNGEERAKGNILERFSAQQFPDLHSELNLSSLELGDSALYFCASSPQGSTNEKLFFGSGTQLSVL.

The gene calls are TRBV4-2 and TRBJ2-3, with 11 bases aligning to TRBD2. Germline values: CDR1 LGHNA, CDR2 YNFKEQ. The CDR3 runs to 18 residues. The V segment lost 1 base and the J segment 6 bases; nucleotides outside the gene matches: 12. CDR3 coding DNA: TGTGCCAGCAGCCAAGCGTTAGCGGGGGGGCGGGCTGGGGATACGCAGTATTTT. This translates into CASSQALAGGRAGDTQYF.

The gene calls are TRBV7-9 and TRBJ2-7; TRBD1 agrees at 7 bases. Looked up from germline, CDR1 is SEHNR and CDR2 is FQNEAQ (reference sequence). The V gene end was trimmed by 2 bases and the J gene end by 0 bases; junction bases not matched to a gene: 10. The CDR3 runs 17 residues. CDR3 sequence (DNA): TGTGCCAGCAGCTTATTCCCCCGGGACAGAAGCTCCTACGAGCAGTACTTC. It yields the protein CASSLFPRDRSSYEQYF. Together with reference TRBV7-9 and TRBJ2-7, the CDR3 gives the full variable domain: DTGVSQNPRHKITKRGQNVTFRCDPISEHNRLYWYRQTLGQGPEFLTYFQNEAQLEKSRLLSDRFSAERPKGSFSTLEIQRTEQGDSAMYLCASSLFPRDRSSYEQYFGPGTRLTVT.

This chain connects TRBV5-1 to TRBJ2-2; the D is unclear. Trimming removed 2 bases at V and 8 bases at J, with 7 bases between. CDR3 size: 12 residues. The germline V gene has CDR1 SGHRS and CDR2 YFSETQ. The CDR3 here is CASSLEVGELFF. The DNA of the CDR3 is TGCGCCAGCAGCTTAGAGGTTGGGGAGCTGTTTTTT.

The rearrangement joins TRBV7-2 to TRBJ2-7, with TRBD2 matching over 9 bases. The CDR3 has 14 residues. The V segment lost 6 bases and the J segment 8 bases; nucleotides outside the gene matches: 11. Looked up from germline, CDR1 is SGHTA and CDR2 is FQGNSA. The CDR3 DNA is TGTGCCAGCAGTGGGGCTAGCGGGGCATATAAGCAGTACTTC. Translated: CASSGASGAYKQYF.

The J gene is TRBJ2-7, the V gene TRBV10-2; 7 bases are a match to TRBD1. V was clipped by 8 bases and J by 1 base; unmatched bases: 11. The CDR3 is 15 amino acids. Germline-derived CDR1 and CDR2 are WSHSY and SAAADI. The CDR3, as DNA: TGCGCCAGCTTAACTAGACAGGGATCGTCCTACGAGCAGTACTTC. Its translation is CASLTRQGSSYEQYF.

The J gene is TRBJ2-7, the V gene TRBV27; a possible D gene is TRBD2 (6 bases). CDR1 and CDR2 from the germline V gene are MNHEY and SMNVEV (reference sequence). The CDR3 covers 14 residues. V gave up 6 bases and J gave up 7 bases, with 19 bases separating them. The CDR3 nucleotides are TGTGCCAGCAGACCGGGACTGGCAAGTCGAGAGCAGTACTTC. It codes for CASRPGLASREQYF.

V usage is TRBV6-6 and J usage is TRBJ2-2; D is possibly TRBD1 (5 bases). The CDR3 sequence is 14 residues long. Trimming took off 7 bases at V and 5 bases at J, with 14 bases between the two ends. CDR1 MNHNY and CDR2 SVGAGI come from the germline V gene (reference sequence). DNA of the CDR3: TGTGCCAGCAAGTGGGGCCCCGGGACCGGGGAGCTGTTTTTT. Encoded protein: CASKWGPGTGELFF.

This chain connects TRBV10-2 to TRBJ2-5; TRBD2 matches at 8 bases. CDR3 size: 14 residues. Germline CDR1 reads WSHSY; CDR2 reads SAAADI. After removal of 6 bases from V and 2 bases from J, the junction contained 5 bases not matched to a gene. The CDR3 region is CASRRGGIQETQYF. The CDR3 bases are TGCGCCAGCAGACGGGGGGGGATACAAGAGACCCAGTACTTC.

The J gene is TRBJ1-1, the V gene TRBV7-2; TRBD1 matches at 8 bases. V lost 5 bases and J lost 5; bases outside the gene matches: 10. CDR1 and CDR2 from the germline V gene are SGHTA and FQGNSA. The CDR3 runs to 15 residues. The CDR3 reads CASSPRQGSATEAFF. CDR3 nucleotide sequence: TGTGCCAGCAGCCCCCGACAGGGGTCTGCTACTGAAGCTTTCTTT.

The V gene is TRBV19, the J gene TRBJ1-2; D is unclear. Germline V gene sequence: CDR1 LNHDA, CDR2 SQIVND (reference sequence). The CDR3 runs 15 residues. Trimming removed 6 bases at V and 1 base at J, with 15 bases between. CDR3 nucleotides: TGTGCCAGTAGAAGGGAGGAAGGGATTAACTATGGCTACACCTTC. It yields the protein CASRREEGINYGYTF.